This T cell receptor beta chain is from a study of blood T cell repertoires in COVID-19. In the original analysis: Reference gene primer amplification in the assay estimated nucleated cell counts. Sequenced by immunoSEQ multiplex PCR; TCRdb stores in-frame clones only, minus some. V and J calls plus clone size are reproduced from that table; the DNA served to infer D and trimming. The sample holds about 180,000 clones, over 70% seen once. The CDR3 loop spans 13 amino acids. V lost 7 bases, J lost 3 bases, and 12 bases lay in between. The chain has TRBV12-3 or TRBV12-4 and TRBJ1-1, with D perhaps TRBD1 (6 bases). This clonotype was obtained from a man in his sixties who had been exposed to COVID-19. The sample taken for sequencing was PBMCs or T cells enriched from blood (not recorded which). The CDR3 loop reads CASTYGGHTEAFF. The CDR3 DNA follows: TGTGCCAGCACTTACGGGGGGCACACTGAAGCTTTCTTT.